The clone carrying this T cell receptor beta chain was detected ten times or more. This record comes from a study of neurological immune-mediated disorders. TCRdb itself ran the 5' RACE reads through MiXCR, one entry per CDR3 protein. The sample has roughly 32,000 distinct CDR3 sequences; approximately 5.3% are singletons. V lost 5 bases to trimming and J lost 10 bases, with 14 bases between them. Germline V gene data show CDR1 as DFQATT and CDR2 as SNEGSKA (reference sequence). The CDR3 totals 11 residues. This TCR derives from a woman aged 50 to 65 in good health. What was sequenced was CD4+ T cells from blood. The J gene is TRBJ1-1, the V gene TRBV20-1, with a tentative D call TRBD1 (5 bases). This chain's CDR3 is CSARGTLGAFF. The CDR3 DNA is TGCAGTGCTCGCGGGACCCTGGGAGCTTTCTTT.